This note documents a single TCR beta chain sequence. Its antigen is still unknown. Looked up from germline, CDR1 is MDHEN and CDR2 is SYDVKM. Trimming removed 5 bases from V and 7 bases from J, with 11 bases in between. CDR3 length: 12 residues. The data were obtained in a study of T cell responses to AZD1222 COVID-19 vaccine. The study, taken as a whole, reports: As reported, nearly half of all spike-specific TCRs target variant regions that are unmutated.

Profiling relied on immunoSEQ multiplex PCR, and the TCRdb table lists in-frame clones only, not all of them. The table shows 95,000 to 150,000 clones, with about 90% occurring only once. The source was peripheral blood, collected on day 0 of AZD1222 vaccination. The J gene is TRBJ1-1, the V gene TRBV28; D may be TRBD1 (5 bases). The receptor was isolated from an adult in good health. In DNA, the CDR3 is TGTGCCAGCAGTCACGACAGATATGAAGCTTTCTTT. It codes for CASSHDRYEAFF.